These 15 T cell receptor beta chains originate from one sample sequenced in a study of blood T cell repertoires in COVID-19. The protocol was immunoSEQ multiplex PCR, while the TCRdb copy is restricted to in-frame clones and leaves out a portion. This table has some 200,000 clones, under 90% appearing once. Sequenced material: peripheral blood. The receptors shown here come from a man aged 30 to 39 with active or convalescent COVID-19.

The chain is built from TRBV15 and TRBJ2-5, with 7 bases fitting TRBD2. The trim removed 3 bases at V and 0 bases at J, leaving 7 bases unmatched. This CDR3 has 16 residues. Germline CDR1 and CDR2: LNHNV and YYDKDF (reference sequence). The CDR3 bases are TGTGCCACCAGCAGGCGGGGAGGGGAGTACCAAGAGACCCAGTACTTC. Amino acids: CATSRRGGEYQETQYF. The variable domain in full, completed from reference TRBV15 and TRBJ2-5, reads DAMVIQNPRYQVTQFGKPVTLSCSQTLNHNVMYWYQQKSSQAPKLLFHYYDKDFNNEADTPDNFQSRRPNTSFCFLDIRSPGLGDTAMYLCATSRRGGEYQETQYFGPGTRLLVL.

This chain links TRBV30 with TRBJ1-1, with 7 positions matching TRBD1. CDR3 length equals 18 residues. With V trimmed by 0 bases and J by 1 base, 14 bases remained unmatched. CDR1 and CDR2 (germline): GTSNPN, SVGIG (reference sequence). CDR3 sequence reads: CAWSVPGGRFLRNTEAFF. The CDR3 DNA follows: TGTGCCTGGAGTGTACCAGGGGGACGGTTCCTTCGGAACACTGAAGCTTTCTTT.

The chain combines TRBV9 with TRBJ2-1; weak D call: TRBD2 (6 bases). Trimming left V 0 bases short and J 5 bases short, with 12 bases between. This CDR3 has 15 amino acids. Germline lookup yields CDR1 SGDLS and CDR2 YYNGEE. This chain's CDR3 is CASSVGGAGNNEQFF. The CDR3 coding sequence is TGTGCCAGCAGCGTAGGTGGAGCGGGTAACAATGAGCAGTTCTTC. The variable domain in full, completed from reference TRBV9 and TRBJ2-1, reads DSGVTQTPKHLITATGQRVTLRCSPRSGDLSVYWYQQSLDQGLQFLIQYYNGEERAKGNILERFSAQQFPDLHSELNLSSLELGDSALYFCASSVGGAGNNEQFFGPGTRLTVL.

The rearrangement uses TRBV6-5 and TRBJ1-6; a possible D gene is TRBD1 (5 bases). Germline CDR1 and CDR2: MNHEY and SVGAGI. With 6 bases removed from V and 7 bases from J, the gap between germline ends came to 16 bases. The CDR3 sequence is 15 residues long. The CDR3 sequence: CASRGQSRENSPLHF. The CDR3 bases are TGTGCCAGCAGAGGACAATCGCGAGAGAATTCACCCCTCCACTTT.

The chain combines TRBV28 with TRBJ1-6; D unresolved. V dropped 5 bases and J dropped 2 bases, with 13 bases sitting between them. CDR3 length equals 16 residues. Looked up from germline, CDR1 is MDHEN and CDR2 is SYDVKM. The CDR3 protein is CASSTEGGAYNSPLHF. The CDR3 coding sequence is TGTGCCAGCAGTACGGAAGGCGGGGCCTATAATTCACCCCTCCACTTT.

The rearrangement links TRBV30 to TRBJ1-2; 9 positions match TRBD1. Trimming cost V 0 bases and J 6 bases; bases outside gene matches: 2. The CDR3 covers 13 residues. The germline gives CDR1 GTSNPN, CDR2 SVGIG (reference sequence). For the CDR3, the DNA is TGTGCCTGGAGTGTAACAGGGGGCCATGGCTACACCTTC. This translates into CAWSVTGGHGYTF.

This chain joins TRBV19 and TRBJ1-5; D gene uncertain. The germline V gene encodes CDR1 LNHDA and CDR2 SQIVND (reference sequence). Trimming pared 3 bases from V and 3 bases from J, leaving 9 bases between. The CDR3 has 14 amino acids. CDR3 residues: CASSIGANNQPQHF. The CDR3 DNA sequence: TGTGCCAGTAGTATTGGTGCGAACAATCAGCCCCAGCATTTT.

The rearrangement links TRBV5-1 to TRBJ2-7, with D possibly being TRBD2 (6 bases). The V gene's germline CDR1 is SGHRS and CDR2 YFSETQ. V dropped 3 bases and J dropped 3 bases, with 22 bases sitting between them. The CDR3 contains 17 residues. CDR3 residues: CASSSARGSVIDYEQYF. The CDR3 DNA follows: TGCGCCAGCAGCTCGGCGCGGGGAAGTGTCATTGACTACGAGCAGTACTTC.

This chain connects TRBV1 to TRBJ2-7; the table's D call TRBD2 went unverified against the DNA. TRBV1 is a pseudogene. This CDR3 spans 14 amino acids. DNA of the CDR3: TGCACCAGCATAGGGCGGGAGGGCCCCCACGAGCAGTACTTC. Its translation is CTSIGREGPHEQYF.

The V gene is TRBV10-3, the J gene TRBJ1-3, with 7 bases fitting TRBD1. Germline trimming cut 4 bases from V and 0 bases from J; bases unmatched to any gene: 3. This CDR3 has 15 amino acids. The germline CDR1 and CDR2 sequences are ENHRY and SYGVKD. The CDR3 DNA reads TGTGCCATCAGTGGACAGGGTGCCTCTGGAAACACCATATATTTT. It is translated as CAISGQGASGNTIYF.

CDR3 DNA: TGCGCCAGCAGCCAAGCCCCCCCGGGGACAGGGGTGGGAAACACCATATATTTT. Amino acids: CASSQAPPGTGVGNTIYF. The chain uses TRBV4-3 and TRBJ1-3; TRBD1 matches at 10 bases. CDR1 and CDR2 from the germline V gene are LGHNA and YSLEER. This CDR3 is built from 18 residues. J gave up 4 bases and V 1 base, and 10 bases lay outside the gene matches.

The chain joins TRBV18 to TRBJ2-5; a weak D match, TRBD2 (6 bases). V was cut by 2 bases and J by 5 bases, with 9 bases left in between. CDR1 and CDR2 from the germline V gene are KGHSH and LQKENI. The CDR3 sequence is 13 residues long. The CDR3 sequence: CASSPEGLETQYF. The CDR3 DNA sequence: TGTGCCAGCTCACCAGAGGGACTGGAGACCCAGTACTTC. The entire variable domain, with the rest obtained from reference TRBV18 and TRBJ2-5, is as follows: NAGVMQNPRHLVRRRGQEARLRCSPMKGHSHVYWYRQLPEEGLKFMVYLQKENIIDESGMPKERFSAEFPKEGPSILRIQQVVRGDSAAYFCASSPEGLETQYFGPGTRLLVL.

The chain uses TRBV14 and TRBJ1-6; 7 bases fit TRBD1. The CDR3 consists of 14 residues. Germline V CDR1 and CDR2: SGHDN, FVKESK. V lost 3 bases and J lost 6; bases outside the gene matches: 2. The CDR3 coding sequence is TGTGCCAGCAGCCACGGGACAGCTAATTCACCCCTCCACTTT. Amino acids: CASSHGTANSPLHF.

The chain has TRBV19 and TRBJ1-5, with TRBD1 matching over 7 bases. In germline, CDR1 is LNHDA, CDR2 SQIVND (reference sequence). The V and J ends lost 9 bases and 2 bases, in that order; junction bases with no gene match: 13. The CDR3 loop spans 16 amino acids. CDR3 nucleotide sequence: TGTGCCAGCCGGCGTCAGGGGGTCGAACGCAATCAGCCCCAGCATTTT. Residues: CASRRQGVERNQPQHF.

The chain combines TRBV2 with TRBJ2-1, with 8 bases identical to TRBD1. The CDR3 is made up of 15 amino acids. Trimming at V came to 4 bases and at J to 4 bases, leaving 6 bases not matched to a gene. Germline CDR1 is SNHLY and CDR2 is FYNNEI. This chain's CDR3 is CASSVQGASYNEQFF. The CDR3 region has the DNA TGTGCCAGCAGTGTGCAGGGGGCCTCATACAATGAGCAGTTCTTC.